Shown below are 14 T cell receptor beta chains from a single sample sequenced in a study of T cell repertoires in ileal Crohn's disease. Sequencing used immunoSEQ multiplex PCR; TCRdb keeps in-frame clones, though not all of them. The table shows some 2,000 clones, with 93% occurring only once. Stated time point: inflamed ileum from the surgical specimen. Sequences were obtained from ileal tissue. The receptors come from an adult with Crohn's disease.

The V gene is TRBV18, the J gene TRBJ1-4; TRBD1 might be the D (5 bases). Germline V lookup: CDR1 KGHSH, CDR2 LQKENI. The CDR3 covers 16 residues. V was shortened by 2 bases and J by 7 bases, with 17 bases between the two germline ends. For the CDR3, the DNA is TGTGCCAGCTCACCAAGCCCCGCCAGGGTTTCTGAAAAACTGTTTTTT. Translating it yields CASSPSPARVSEKLFF.

J is TRBJ1-2 and V is TRBV30; no firm D call. The CDR3 is 12 amino acids. V lost 5 bases and J 8 bases, leaving 15 bases between the germline ends. Germline values: CDR1 GTSNPN, CDR2 SVGIG (reference sequence). This CDR3 reads CAWGMRLRGYTF. The CDR3 DNA follows: TGTGCCTGGGGGATGAGGCTGCGAGGCTACACCTTC. The variable domain in full, with the rest retrieved from reference TRBV30 and TRBJ1-2, is SQTIHQWPATLVQPVGSPLSLECTVEGTSNPNLYWYRQAAGRGLQLLFYSVGIGQISSEVPQNLSASRPQDRQFILSSKKLLLSDSGFYLCAWGMRLRGYTFGSGTRLTVV.

CDR3 residues: CASSPGQSTAFF. The DNA of the CDR3 is TGTGCCAGCAGTCCAGGACAGTCGACAGCTTTCTTT. The genes are TRBV5-6 and TRBJ1-1; tentatively, D is TRBD1 (6 bases). CDR1 and CDR2 (germline): SGHDT, YYEEEE. Trimming stripped 5 bases from V and 10 bases from J, with 15 bases between. The CDR3 loop spans 12 amino acids.

The chain links TRBV29-1 to TRBJ1-1, with 9 positions matching TRBD1. The CDR3 spans 14 residues. The junction had 14 bases not matched to a gene; V was cut back by 6 bases and J by 9 bases. Germline V gives CDR1 SQVTM, CDR2 ANQGSEA. The CDR3, as DNA: TGCAGCGTACTAATATGGGACAGGGATATAAAAGCTTTCTTT. This gives the protein CSVLIWDRDIKAFF.

This chain joins TRBV7-3 and TRBJ2-1, with TRBD2 identical over 10 bases. V lost 5 bases to trimming and J lost 7 bases; unmatched junction nucleotides: 5. The V gene's germline CDR1 is SGHTA and CDR2 FQGTGA. This CDR3 is built from 14 residues. The CDR3 protein is CASSTSSGGNEQFF. CDR3 bases: TGTGCCAGCAGCACCTCTAGCGGGGGTAATGAGCAGTTCTTC.

The V call is TRBV7-2, the J call TRBJ2-5; TRBD2 agrees at 13 bases. With V trimmed by 6 bases and J by 5 bases, 6 bases remained unmatched. In germline, CDR1 is SGHTA, CDR2 FQGNSA. This CDR3 is built from 15 residues. The CDR3 spells CASSRTSGSLETQYF. For the CDR3, the DNA is TGTGCCAGCAGTCGGACTAGCGGGAGTTTGGAGACCCAGTACTTC.

The chain uses TRBV5-1 and TRBJ1-4; D remains unclear. The germline V gene has CDR1 SGHRS and CDR2 YFSETQ. V was shortened by 2 bases and J by 3 bases, with 11 bases between the two germline ends. This CDR3 is 15 amino acids long. CDR3 in amino acids: CASSLGGPPNEKLFF. For the CDR3, the DNA is TGCGCCAGCAGCTTAGGAGGGCCCCCTAATGAAAAACTGTTTTTT.

This chain links TRBV4-1 with TRBJ1-2, with D hard to call. Germline V CDR1 and CDR2: MGHRA, YSYEKL. The CDR3 runs 17 residues. V was cut by 1 base and J by 4 bases, with 19 bases left in between. The CDR3 spells CASSQGLGQQIGYGYTF. The CDR3 bases are TGCGCCAGCAGCCAAGGCCTCGGGCAACAGATTGGCTATGGCTACACCTTC.

This clone was counted a single time. This chain's CDR3 is CASSEEWAGIVRNQPQHF. CDR3 nucleotide sequence: TGTGCCAGCAGTGAAGAGTGGGCAGGGATTGTTAGGAATCAGCCCCAGCATTTT. The chain links TRBV6-1 to TRBJ1-5, with D possibly being TRBD1 (5 bases). CDR1 is MNHNS, CDR2 SASEGT, per germline. The CDR3 length is 18 residues. Trimming stripped 1 base from V and 4 bases from J, with 20 bases between.

This clone appeared once. The gene calls are TRBV27 and TRBJ2-7; D uncertain. The CDR3 runs to 18 residues. Looked up from germline, CDR1 is MNHEY and CDR2 is SMNVEV (reference sequence). V was trimmed by 1 base and J by 3 bases, leaving 22 bases between them. CDR3 nucleotides: TGTGCCAGCAGTTTATATTCCCCGTTGGATGTAGGCAACTACGAGCAGTACTTC. Translating gives CASSLYSPLDVGNYEQYF.

This clone was seen just once. As DNA, the CDR3 is TGCGCCAGCAGCTTGGACAGGGTGAATTCACCCCTCCACTTT. It encodes CASSLDRVNSPLHF. The J gene is TRBJ1-6, the V gene TRBV5-1, with D possibly TRBD1 on 6 matching bases. V was clipped by 0 bases and J by 7 bases, with 8 bases between them. This CDR3 is 14 amino acids long. Per germline, CDR1 SGHRS and CDR2 YFSETQ. Combining the CDR3 with reference TRBV5-1 and TRBJ1-6 gives the whole variable domain KAGVTQTPRYLIKTRGQQVTLSCSPISGHRSVSWYQQTPGQGLQFLFEYFSETQRNKGNFPGRFSGRQFSNSRSEMNVSTLELGDSALYLCASSLDRVNSPLHFGNGTRLTVT.

DNA for the CDR3: TGTGCCAGCAGCTTATCAGGAGGGCACACTGAAGCTTTCTTT. The encoded protein is CASSLSGGHTEAFF. V usage is TRBV11-2 and J usage is TRBJ1-1; D is unclear. Germline assignment: CDR1 SGHAT and CDR2 FQNNGV. The CDR3 has 14 amino acids. V lost 2 bases to trimming and J lost 3 bases, with 10 bases between them.

The chain couples TRBV5-1 to TRBJ2-7; TRBD1 agrees at 8 bases. With V trimmed by 4 bases and J by 3 bases, 9 bases remained unmatched. Germline-derived CDR1 and CDR2 are SGHRS and YFSETQ. The CDR3 covers 15 residues. CDR3 in DNA: TGCGCCAGCAGCACCGGGACAGGAACTTTCTACGAGCAGTACTTC. This gives the protein CASSTGTGTFYEQYF.

This clone was observed a single time. V gene TRBV5-4 combines with J gene TRBJ1-4; perhaps TRBD1 as D (6 bases). This CDR3 contains 14 residues. Germline CDR1 SGHNT, CDR2 YYREEE (reference sequence). The ends were cut back, 4 bases at V and 6 bases at J, with 13 bases in the middle. Here the CDR3 DNA reads TGTGCCAGCAGCCTTACAGGGAGCTATGAAAAACTGTTTTTT. Its translation: CASSLTGSYEKLFF.